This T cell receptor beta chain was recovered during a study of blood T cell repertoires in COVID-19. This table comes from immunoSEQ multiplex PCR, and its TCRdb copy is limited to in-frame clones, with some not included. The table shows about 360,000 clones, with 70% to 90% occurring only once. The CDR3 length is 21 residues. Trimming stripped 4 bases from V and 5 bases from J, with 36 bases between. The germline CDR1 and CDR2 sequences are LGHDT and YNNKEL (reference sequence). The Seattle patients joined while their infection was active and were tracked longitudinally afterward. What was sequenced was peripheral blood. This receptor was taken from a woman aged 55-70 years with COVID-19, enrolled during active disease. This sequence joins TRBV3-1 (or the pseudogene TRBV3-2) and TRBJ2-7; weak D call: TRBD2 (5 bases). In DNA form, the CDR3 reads TGTGCCAGCAGCCCCTCCCTACTAGACCCTACTAGGTACCCTTCGATCCACGAGCAGTACTTC. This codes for CASSPSLLDPTRYPSIHEQYF.